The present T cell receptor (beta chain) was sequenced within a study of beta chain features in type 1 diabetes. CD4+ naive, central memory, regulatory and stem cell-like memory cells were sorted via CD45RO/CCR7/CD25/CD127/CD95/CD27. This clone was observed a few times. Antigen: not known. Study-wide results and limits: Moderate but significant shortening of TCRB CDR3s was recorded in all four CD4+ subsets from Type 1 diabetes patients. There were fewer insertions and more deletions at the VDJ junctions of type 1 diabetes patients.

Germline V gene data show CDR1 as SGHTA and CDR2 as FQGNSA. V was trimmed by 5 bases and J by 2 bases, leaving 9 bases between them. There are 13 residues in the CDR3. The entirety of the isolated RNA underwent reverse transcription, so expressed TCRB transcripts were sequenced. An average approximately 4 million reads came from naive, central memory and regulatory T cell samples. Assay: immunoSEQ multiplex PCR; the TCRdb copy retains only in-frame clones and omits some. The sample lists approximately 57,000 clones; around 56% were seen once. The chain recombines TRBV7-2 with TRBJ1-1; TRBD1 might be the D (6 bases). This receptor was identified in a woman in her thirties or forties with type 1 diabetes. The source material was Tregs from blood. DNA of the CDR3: TGTGCCAGCAGCGGGGGACAAAACACTGAAGCTTTCTTT. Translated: CASSGGQNTEAFF.